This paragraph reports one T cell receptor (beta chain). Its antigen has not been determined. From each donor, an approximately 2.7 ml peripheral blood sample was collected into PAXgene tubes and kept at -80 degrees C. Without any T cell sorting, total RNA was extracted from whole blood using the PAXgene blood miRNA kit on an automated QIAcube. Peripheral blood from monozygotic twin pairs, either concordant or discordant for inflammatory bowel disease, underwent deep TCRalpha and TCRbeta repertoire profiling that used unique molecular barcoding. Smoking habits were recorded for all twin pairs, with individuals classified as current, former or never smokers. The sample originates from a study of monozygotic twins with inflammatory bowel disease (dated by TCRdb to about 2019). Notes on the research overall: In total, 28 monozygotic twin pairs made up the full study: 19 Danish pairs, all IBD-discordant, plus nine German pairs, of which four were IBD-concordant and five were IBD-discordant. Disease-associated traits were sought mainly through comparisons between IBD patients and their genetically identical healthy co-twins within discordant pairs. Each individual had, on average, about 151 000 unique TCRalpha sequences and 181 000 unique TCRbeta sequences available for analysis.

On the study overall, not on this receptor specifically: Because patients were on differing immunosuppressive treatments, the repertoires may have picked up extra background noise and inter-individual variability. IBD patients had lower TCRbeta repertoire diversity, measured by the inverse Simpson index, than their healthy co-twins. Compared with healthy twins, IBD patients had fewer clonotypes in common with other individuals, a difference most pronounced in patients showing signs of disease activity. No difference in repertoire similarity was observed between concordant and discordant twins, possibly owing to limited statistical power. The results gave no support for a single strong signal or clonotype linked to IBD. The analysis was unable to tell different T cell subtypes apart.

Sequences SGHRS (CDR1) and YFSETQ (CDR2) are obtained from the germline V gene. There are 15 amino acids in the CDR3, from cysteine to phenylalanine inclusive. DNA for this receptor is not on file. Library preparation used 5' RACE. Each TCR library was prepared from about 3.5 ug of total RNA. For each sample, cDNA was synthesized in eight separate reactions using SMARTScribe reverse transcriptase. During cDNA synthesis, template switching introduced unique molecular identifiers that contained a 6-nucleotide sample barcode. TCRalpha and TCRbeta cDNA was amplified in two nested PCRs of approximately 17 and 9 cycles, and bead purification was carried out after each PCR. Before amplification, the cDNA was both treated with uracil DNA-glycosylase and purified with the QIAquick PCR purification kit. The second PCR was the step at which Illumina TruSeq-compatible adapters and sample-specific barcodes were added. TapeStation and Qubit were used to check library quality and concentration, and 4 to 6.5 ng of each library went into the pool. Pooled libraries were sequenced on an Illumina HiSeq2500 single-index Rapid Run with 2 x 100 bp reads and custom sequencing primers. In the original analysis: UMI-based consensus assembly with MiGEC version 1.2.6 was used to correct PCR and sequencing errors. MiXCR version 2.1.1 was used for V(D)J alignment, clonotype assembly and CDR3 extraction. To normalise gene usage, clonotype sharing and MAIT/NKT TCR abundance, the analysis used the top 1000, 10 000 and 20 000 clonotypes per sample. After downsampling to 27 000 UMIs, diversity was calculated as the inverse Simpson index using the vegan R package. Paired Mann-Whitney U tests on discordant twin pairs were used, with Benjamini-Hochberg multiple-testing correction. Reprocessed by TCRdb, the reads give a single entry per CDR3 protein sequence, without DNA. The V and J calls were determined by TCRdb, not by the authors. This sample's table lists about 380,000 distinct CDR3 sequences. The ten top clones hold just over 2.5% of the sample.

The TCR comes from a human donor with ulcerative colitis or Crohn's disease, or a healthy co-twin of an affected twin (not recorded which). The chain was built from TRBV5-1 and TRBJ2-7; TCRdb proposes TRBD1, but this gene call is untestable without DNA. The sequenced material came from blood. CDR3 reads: CASSHAGQTTYEQYF.